The 8 T cell receptor beta chains below all came from one sample that was sequenced in a study of T cell repertoires and HLA-DP antigens. Measured with immunoSEQ multiplex PCR; TCRdb has only the in-frame clones, and not every one. The sample shows about 73,000 clones, 80% of them seen only once. Their recognized antigens are unknown. The sequencing sample was made of CD4+ T cells from PBMCs. These receptors all come from a man aged 60-69 years in good health and CMV-seronegative.

The V call is TRBV5-1, the J call TRBJ2-3, with 8 bases that match TRBD1. V was pared by 0 bases and J by 6 bases, with 6 bases of the junction left unmatched. Germline V gene sequence: CDR1 SGHRS, CDR2 YFSETQ. This CDR3 has 15 residues. CDR3 protein: CASSLEPGGRDTQYF. The CDR3 DNA sequence: TGCGCCAGCAGCTTGGAGCCAGGGGGCAGGGATACGCAGTATTTT.

The rearrangement joins TRBV27 to TRBJ2-1; D is perhaps TRBD2 (5 bases). CDR1 and CDR2 (germline): MNHEY, SMNVEV (reference sequence). The CDR3 sequence is 14 residues long. Trimming left V 0 bases short and J 2 bases short, with 5 bases between. CDR3 amino acids: CASSLSGTYNEQFF. For the CDR3, the DNA is TGTGCCAGCAGTTTATCCGGGACCTACAATGAGCAGTTCTTC.

The rearrangement joins TRBV2 to TRBJ2-1; no definite D call. Trimming removed 4 bases from V and 7 bases from J, with 20 bases in between. The CDR3 loop spans 16 amino acids. Per the germline V gene, CDR1 is SNHLY and CDR2 is FYNNEI. Here the CDR3 reads CASSVLALSVRNEQFF. The DNA of the CDR3 is TGTGCCAGCAGTGTTTTAGCTCTGTCTGTACGTAATGAGCAGTTCTTC. Using reference TRBV2 and TRBJ2-1 for the parts outside the CDR3, the full variable domain is EPEVTQTPSHQVTQMGQEVILRCVPISNHLYFYWYRQILGQKVEFLVSFYNNEISEKSEIFDDQFSVERPDGSNFTLKIRSTKLEDSAMYFCASSVLALSVRNEQFFGPGTRLTVL.

The genes are TRBV19 and TRBJ2-2, with a weak D call TRBD2 (6 bases). V was shortened by 7 bases and J by 3 bases, with 12 bases between the two germline ends. The germline V gene has CDR1 LNHDA and CDR2 SQIVND (reference sequence). CDR3 length equals 14 residues. The CDR3 protein is CASTDWGDTGELFF. CDR3 DNA sequence: TGTGCCAGTACCGACTGGGGGGACACCGGGGAGCTGTTTTTT.

V and J are TRBV4-2 and TRBJ1-2; D remains unclear. CDR3 length equals 14 residues. Germline lookup yields CDR1 LGHNA and CDR2 YNFKEQ. V was clipped by 0 bases and J by 4 bases, with 9 bases between them. CDR3 DNA: TGTGCCAGCAGCCAAGACTCCAGTAGCTATGGCTACACCTTC. Its protein product is CASSQDSSSYGYTF.

This clone was detected once. The rearrangement joins TRBV7-2 to TRBJ2-5, with D uncertain. The germline V gene encodes CDR1 SGHTA and CDR2 FQGNSA. Trimming left V 4 bases short and J 5 bases short, with 5 bases between. The CDR3 has 11 amino acids. Here the CDR3 DNA reads TGTGCCAGCAGCTCTCGGGAGACCCAGTACTTC. The encoded protein is CASSSRETQYF. Variable domain in full (rest from reference TRBV7-2 and TRBJ2-5): GAGVSQSPSNKVTEKGKDVELRCDPISGHTALYWYRQSLGQGLEFLIYFQGNSAPDKSGLPSDRFSAERTGGSVSTLTIQRTQQEDSAVYLCASSSRETQYFGPGTRLLVL.

In this sample, this clone turned up a few times. The chain has TRBV11-3 and TRBJ2-1, with 7 bases lining up with TRBD1. The CDR3 contains 16 residues. CDR1 and CDR2 (germline): SGHNT, YENEEA. The trim removed 0 bases at V and 2 bases at J, leaving 4 bases unmatched. The CDR3 loop reads CASSLEGQNPYNEQFF. CDR3 DNA sequence: TGTGCCAGCAGCTTAGAGGGACAGAATCCCTACAATGAGCAGTTCTTC.

The chain links TRBV15 to TRBJ1-1; 10 nucleotides match TRBD1. Germline CDR1 and CDR2: LNHNV and YYDKDF (reference sequence). CDR3 size: 15 residues. Trimming removed 2 bases from V and 6 bases from J; junction bases left unmatched: 6. The CDR3 is CATSRTGTGASEAFF. The CDR3 nucleotides read TGTGCCACCAGCAGAACCGGGACAGGGGCCTCTGAAGCTTTCTTT.